This T cell receptor (beta chain) was recorded in a study of shared clonotypes between healthy human individuals. CDR3 size: 13 residues. Trimming at V came to 3 bases and at J to 3 bases, leaving 4 bases not matched to a gene. Germline loops: CDR1 SQVTM, CDR2 ANQGSEA. Study-level results: The sharing of about 5% of naive CD4 clonotypes was seen across several donors. Memory subsets generally showed lower estimated richness than naive subsets.

The repertoire was sequenced with immunoSEQ multiplex PCR; TCRdb's copy has only in-frame clones and lacks some. The sample includes 2 million to 2.5 million clones, under 95% seen only once; the top ten take more than 0.35%. About this clone itself: Antigen specificity is unknown.

The source is a man aged 18 to 29 in good health. Some clones in this sample may be carry-over from other donors' samples. The sequencing sample was made of naive CD4+ T cells from PBMCs. Specified subset: CD45RA+ positively selected. The chain carries TRBV29-1 and TRBJ1-1; TRBD1 aligns across 7 bases. The CDR3: CSVEGDSYTEAFF. Here the CDR3 DNA reads TGCAGCGTTGAGGGGGACAGCTACACTGAAGCTTTCTTT.